The 20 T cell receptor beta chains below were found in one sample sequenced in a study of blood T cell repertoires in COVID-19. Using immunoSEQ multiplex PCR, the repertoire was profiled, and TCRdb retains in-frame clones only, with some absent. The repertoire has 110,000 or so clones, more than 80% of them found once; the top ten carry about 1%. Sequencing used peripheral blood. The receptors come from a human donor in a cohort sampled during active COVID-19.

Written as DNA, the CDR3 is TGTGCCAGTAGTCCGGGTGTTCGCACTGAAGCTTTCTTT. Protein sequence: CASSPGVRTEAFF. J is TRBJ1-1 and V is TRBV19; D gene unclear. The CDR3 covers 13 residues. The ends were cut back, 5 bases at V and 4 bases at J, with 11 bases in the middle. From germline, CDR1 is LNHDA and CDR2 SQIVND (reference sequence). The entire variable domain, with the rest obtained from reference TRBV19 and TRBJ1-1, is as follows: DGGITQSPKYLFRKEGQNVTLSCEQNLNHDAMYWYRQDPGQGLRLIYYSQIVNDFQKGDIAEGYSVSREKKESFPLTVTSAQKNPTAFYLCASSPGVRTEAFFGQGTRLTVV.

As DNA, the CDR3 is TGCGCCAGCAGCCAAGACTCGGCCAGGGGGCAAGAGACCCAGTACTTC. Residues: CASSQDSARGQETQYF. The V and J genes are TRBV4-1 and TRBJ2-5; 7 nucleotides match TRBD1. This CDR3 contains 16 residues. Germline V gene lookup returns CDR1 MGHRA and CDR2 YSYEKL. Unmatched junction bases numbered 6, after V lost 0 bases and J lost 2 bases.

The V call is TRBV9, the J call TRBJ1-1; possible D gene TRBD1, 5 bases. The CDR3 is 13 residues long. With 7 bases removed from V and 5 bases from J, the gap between germline ends came to 15 bases. The germline V gene has CDR1 SGDLS and CDR2 YYNGEE. CDR3 in amino acids: CASAYDQGTEAFF. In DNA form, the CDR3 reads TGTGCCAGCGCGTACGACCAGGGAACTGAAGCTTTCTTT.

This chain links TRBV12-5 with TRBJ1-2; D is ambiguous. The CDR3 is made up of 13 amino acids. In germline, CDR1 is LGHNT, CDR2 FRNRAP. Trimming pared 5 bases from V and 14 bases from J, leaving 21 bases between. The CDR3 region is CASGRSRSGGGTF. The DNA for the CDR3 is TGTGCTAGTGGTCGGAGCCGTAGTGGAGGCGGGACCTTC.

In its sample, this clone was seen once. The chain joins TRBV6-6 to TRBJ1-1; perhaps TRBD1 as D (5 bases). Germline V CDR1 and CDR2: MNHNY, SVGAGI (reference sequence). Trimming shortened V by 2 bases and J by 9 bases, and 19 bases separated the two germline ends. This CDR3 is 15 amino acids long. CDR3 loop: CASSYPLQQAGQAFF. DNA of the CDR3: TGTGCCAGCAGTTACCCTCTGCAGCAGGCAGGGCAAGCTTTCTTT.

The chain joins TRBV19 to TRBJ2-4, with TRBD2 matching 8 bases. V dropped 1 base and J dropped 4; count of bases not matched to a gene: 3. The CDR3 loop spans 15 amino acids. The germline V gene encodes CDR1 LNHDA and CDR2 SQIVND (reference sequence). The CDR3 is CASSIGSGGKNIQYF. The CDR3 DNA reads as TGTGCCAGTAGTATAGGGAGCGGGGGTAAAAACATTCAGTACTTC.

The chain links TRBV29-1 to TRBJ2-3, with 10 bases lining up with TRBD1. CDR3 length equals 16 residues. Germline V gene data show CDR1 as SQVTM and CDR2 as ANQGSEA. Unmatched junction bases numbered 12, after V lost 6 bases and J lost 3 bases. CDR3 loop: CSVHQTGTGVTDTQYF. The CDR3 DNA sequence: TGCAGCGTGCACCAGACCGGGACAGGGGTGACAGATACGCAGTATTTT.

The rearrangement joins TRBV7-3 to TRBJ2-2, with TRBD2 matching 11 bases. This CDR3 spans 18 amino acids. CDR1 is SGHTA and CDR2 is FQGTGA in the germline V gene. V shed 2 bases, J shed 5 bases, and the junction held 10 bases outside the gene matches. The CDR3 spells CASSLVASGRPGTGELFF. The CDR3 nucleotides are TGTGCCAGCAGCTTAGTGGCTAGCGGGAGGCCGGGGACCGGGGAGCTGTTTTTT.

This clone showed up just once. The gene calls are TRBV4-3 and TRBJ2-1; 10 positions match TRBD2. V was clipped by 0 bases and J by 6 bases; unmatched bases: 11. This CDR3 is built from 18 residues. CDR1 and CDR2 (germline): LGHNA, YSLEER. Here the CDR3 reads CASSQDSPWTSGLNEQFF. DNA for the CDR3: TGCGCCAGCAGCCAAGATTCCCCTTGGACTAGCGGCCTCAATGAGCAGTTCTTC.

A single count supports this clone. The rearrangement uses TRBV10-3 and TRBJ1-1; maybe TRBD1 (6 bases). The CDR3 is made up of 15 amino acids. V lost 8 bases and J 0 bases, leaving 16 bases between the germline ends. Germline lookup yields CDR1 ENHRY and CDR2 SYGVKD. CDR3 residues: CAISREDRLNTEAFF. The CDR3 nucleotides read TGTGCCATCTCCCGGGAAGACAGGTTGAACACTGAAGCTTTCTTT.

The chain has TRBV12-3 or TRBV12-4 and TRBJ1-5; D is perhaps TRBD1 (5 bases). The CDR3 extends over 13 amino acids. The V and J ends lost 5 bases and 6 bases respectively, with 11 bases between them. The CDR3 DNA reads as TGTGCCAGCAGTCCCATCACAGGTCAGCCCCAGCATTTT. Translation gives CASSPITGQPQHF.

This clone was picked up a small number of times. This chain joins TRBV9 and TRBJ1-3, with D unclear. CDR3 length: 14 amino acids. Looked up from germline, CDR1 is SGDLS and CDR2 is YYNGEE. The V end lost 4 bases, the J end lost 3 bases, and 11 bases lay between the germline ends. The CDR3 DNA sequence: TGTGCCAGCAGCTCCACAGAACTTGGAAACACCATATATTTT. Amino acid sequence: CASSSTELGNTIYF.

This clone was counted a single time. The genes are TRBV9 and TRBJ2-1; D is ambiguous. Germline V gene data show CDR1 as SGDLS and CDR2 as YYNGEE. V lost 4 bases and J 8 bases, leaving 16 bases between the germline ends. The CDR3 is 14 residues long. For the CDR3, the DNA is TGTGCCAGCAGCCCGCTAGTAGTACGCGATGAGCAGTTCTTC. It is translated as CASSPLVVRDEQFF.

This chain's CDR3 is CATKTGGNTEAFF. The CDR3 region has the DNA TGTGCCACCAAGACAGGGGGTAACACTGAAGCTTTCTTT. The chain has TRBV28 and TRBJ1-1, with TRBD1 matching 9 bases. Per the germline V gene, CDR1 is MDHEN and CDR2 is SYDVKM. Losses at the gene ends were 10 bases for V and 2 bases for J; bases not matched to a gene: 5. This CDR3 has 13 amino acids.

The chain recombines TRBV5-1 with TRBJ1-1, with D perhaps matching TRBD1 (5 bases). The CDR3 runs 15 residues. The germline CDR1 and CDR2 sequences are SGHRS and YFSETQ. V gave up 4 bases and J gave up 4 bases, with 17 bases separating them. CDR3 in amino acids: CASSAGTTGGTEAFF. DNA of the CDR3: TGCGCCAGCAGCGCCGGGACGACGGGAGGCACTGAAGCTTTCTTT.

The chain combines TRBV6-2 or TRBV6-3 with TRBJ2-1; TRBD2 matches 12 bases. Germline V gene lookup returns CDR1 MNHEY and CDR2 SVGEGT. The CDR3 runs 21 residues. V lost 0 bases and J lost 1; bases outside the gene matches: 13. The CDR3 region is CASSYSRLAGGVSSSYNEQFF. The CDR3 DNA is TGTGCCAGCAGTTACTCGCGGCTAGCGGGAGGGGTTTCCAGTTCCTACAATGAGCAGTTCTTC.

The V gene is TRBV25-1, the J gene TRBJ1-1; D remains unclear. The CDR3 is made up of 14 amino acids. In germline, CDR1 is MGHDK, CDR2 SYGVNS. V shed 5 bases and J shed 1 base, with 11 bases lying between them. The chain's CDR3 is CASSMSASNTEAFF. Here the CDR3 DNA reads TGTGCCAGCAGTATGAGCGCCTCGAACACTGAAGCTTTCTTT.

CDR3: CASTPNRDQETQYF. CDR3 in DNA: TGTGCCTCCACACCCAACAGGGATCAAGAGACCCAGTACTTC. The chain uses TRBV10-3 and TRBJ2-5, with D possibly TRBD1 on 6 matching bases. The CDR3 loop spans 14 amino acids. V was cut by 11 bases and J by 2 bases, with 18 bases left in between. From germline, CDR1 is ENHRY and CDR2 SYGVKD.

The J gene is TRBJ2-5, the V gene TRBV7-6; 8 nucleotides match TRBD1. There are 16 residues in the CDR3. Trimming took 2 bases from V and 1 from J; bases not matched to a gene: 6. The germline gives CDR1 SGHVS, CDR2 FNYEAQ. The CDR3 loop reads CASSLLSGGLQETQYF. The CDR3 DNA sequence: TGTGCCAGCAGCTTACTCTCAGGGGGCCTCCAAGAGACCCAGTACTTC.

The chain's CDR3 is CASSRLGQGGNNEQFF. The CDR3 nucleotides read TGTGCCAGCAGCCGCTTGGGACAGGGAGGGAACAATGAGCAGTTCTTC. The genes are TRBV14 and TRBJ2-1; 9 bases align to TRBD1. CDR1 and CDR2 from the germline V gene are SGHDN and FVKESK. The CDR3 runs to 16 residues. Trimming cost V 4 bases and J 5 bases; bases outside gene matches: 9.